The sequence of this T cell receptor beta chain was determined in a study of T cell responses to AZD1222 COVID-19 vaccine. This CDR3 is 15 amino acids long. The junction had 3 bases not matched to a gene; V was cut back by 6 bases and J by 0 bases. Germline CDR1 is SGHTA and CDR2 is FQGNSA. The data were produced by immunoSEQ multiplex PCR, yet TCRdb's version contains in-frame clones alone and is incomplete. The sample includes around 160,000 clones, roughly 92% of them seen just once. On this clone itself: Its specificity is not known.

Study results and caveats: Donor demographics were predominantly white British with a female majority; clonal diversity may be underestimated.

Second-dose intervals of approximately 4 or approximately 12 weeks were pooled. Sequencing was performed on peripheral blood, taken 28 days after the second AZD1222 dose. V is TRBV7-2 and J is TRBJ2-1; 9 bases agree with TRBD2. The receptor was isolated from an adult who received the AZD1222 COVID-19 vaccine. The CDR3 reads CASSFSGSSYNEQFF. Written as DNA, the CDR3 is TGTGCCAGCAGTTTTAGCGGGAGCTCCTACAATGAGCAGTTCTTC.